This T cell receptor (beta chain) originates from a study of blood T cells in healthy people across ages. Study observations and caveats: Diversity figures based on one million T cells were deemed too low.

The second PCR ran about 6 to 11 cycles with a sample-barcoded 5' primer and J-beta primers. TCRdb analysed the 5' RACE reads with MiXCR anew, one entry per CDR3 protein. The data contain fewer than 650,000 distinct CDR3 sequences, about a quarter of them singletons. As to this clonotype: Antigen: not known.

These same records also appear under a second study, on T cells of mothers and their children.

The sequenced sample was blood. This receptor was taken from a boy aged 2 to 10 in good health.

CDR3 region: CAISDDRGIGDTQYF. In DNA form, the CDR3 reads TGTGCCATCAGTGATGACAGGGGGATCGGAGATACGCAGTATTTT. This chain joins TRBV10-3 and TRBJ2-3, with 9 bases that match TRBD1. Germline V lookup: CDR1 ENHRY, CDR2 SYGVKD. This CDR3 has 15 residues. V was clipped by 3 bases and J by 5 bases; unmatched bases: 6.